The T cell receptor (beta chain) described here comes from a study of T cells in women clearing cervical HPV infection. Across the study: Controls were women whose single incident HPV16 infection cleared within 12 months without precancer or cancer. Case blood was drawn when the lesion was first found; control blood after infection became undetectable.

TCRdb keeps only in-frame clones here, not all; method: immunoSEQ multiplex PCR. The sample has approximately 23,000 clones. For this clone: What it binds is unknown. A read error may produce the germline difference seen at one junction end. The read ends 3 residues before the CDR3 terminus; that terminus is restored from the germline J gene.

CDR1 SSHAT and CDR2 FNYEAQ come from the germline V gene (reference sequence). The CDR3 extends over 14 amino acids. Study outcomes and limitations: CIN3+ cases had significantly higher TCR repertoire richness than controls, but evenness did not differ.

The source of this sequence is a woman aged 18 to 75 with a cervical HPV16 infection that either progressed to CIN3+ or cleared (not recorded which). Source material: blood buffy coat. V usage is TRBV7-7 and J usage is TRBJ2-2; D perhaps matches TRBD1 (6 bases). The CDR3 region is CASSLTPDSGELFF. Partial CDR3 DNA: TGTGCTAGCAGCTTAACACCGGACAGCGGGGAG. Complete variable domain (other parts from reference TRBV7-7 and TRBJ2-2): GAGVSQSPRYKVTKRGQDVTLRCDPISSHATLYWYQQALGQGPEFLTYFNYEAQPDKSGLPSDRFSAERPEGSISTLTIQRTEQRDSAMYRCASSLTPDSGELFFGEGSRLTVL.